Only one count was recorded for the clone carrying this TCR beta chain. Antigen specificity is unknown. This CDR3 spans 15 amino acids. V lost 4 bases to trimming and J lost 0 bases, with 10 bases between them. Germline CDR1 is MNHEY and CDR2 is SMNVEV (reference sequence). This specimen belongs to a study of OX40 agonist ivuxolimab in advanced cancers. Looking at the study overall: Hepatocellular carcinoma, melanoma, renal cell or head and neck cancer was diagnosed in the dose-escalation patients. Therapy given before enrollment (anti-PD-1, anti-PD-L1 or anti-CTLA-4) was allowed, and approximately 40% had some. Notes on the study in general: With doses of 0.1-3.0 mg/kg, partial responders showed among the lowest clonal expansion.

Repertoires were generated with immunoSEQ multiplex PCR, while TCRdb's copy carries only in-frame clones and drops some. The sample lists roughly 60,000 clones, around 86% occurring once. The receptor comes from an adult with an advanced solid tumor such as melanoma, head and neck, liver or kidney cancer. The source material was CD4+ or CD8+ T cells sorted from blood, sampled in a trial of the OX40 agonist ivuxolimab. The V call is TRBV27, the J call TRBJ1-3, with no clear D. The DNA of the CDR3 is TGTGCCAGCAGTTCGCGAGCTTACTCTGGAAACACCATATATTTT. Its protein is CASSSRAYSGNTIYF.